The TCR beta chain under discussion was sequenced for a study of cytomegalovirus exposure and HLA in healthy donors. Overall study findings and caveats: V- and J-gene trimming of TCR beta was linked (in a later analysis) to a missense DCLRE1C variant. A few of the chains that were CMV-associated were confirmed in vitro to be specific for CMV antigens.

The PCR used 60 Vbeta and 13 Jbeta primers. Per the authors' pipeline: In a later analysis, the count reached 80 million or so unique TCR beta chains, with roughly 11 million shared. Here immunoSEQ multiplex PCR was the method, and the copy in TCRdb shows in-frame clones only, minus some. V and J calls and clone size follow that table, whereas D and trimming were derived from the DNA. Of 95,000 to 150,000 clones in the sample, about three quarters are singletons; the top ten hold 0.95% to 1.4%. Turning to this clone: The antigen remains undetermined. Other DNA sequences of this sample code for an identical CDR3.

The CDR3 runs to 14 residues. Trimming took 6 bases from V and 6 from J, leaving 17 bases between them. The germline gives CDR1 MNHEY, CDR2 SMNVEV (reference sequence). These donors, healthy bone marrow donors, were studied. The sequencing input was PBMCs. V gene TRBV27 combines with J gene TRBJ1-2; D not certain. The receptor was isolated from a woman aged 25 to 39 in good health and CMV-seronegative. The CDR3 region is CASSPSNGEHGYTF. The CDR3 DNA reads TGTGCCAGCAGCCCGAGCAACGGGGAGCATGGCTACACCTTC.